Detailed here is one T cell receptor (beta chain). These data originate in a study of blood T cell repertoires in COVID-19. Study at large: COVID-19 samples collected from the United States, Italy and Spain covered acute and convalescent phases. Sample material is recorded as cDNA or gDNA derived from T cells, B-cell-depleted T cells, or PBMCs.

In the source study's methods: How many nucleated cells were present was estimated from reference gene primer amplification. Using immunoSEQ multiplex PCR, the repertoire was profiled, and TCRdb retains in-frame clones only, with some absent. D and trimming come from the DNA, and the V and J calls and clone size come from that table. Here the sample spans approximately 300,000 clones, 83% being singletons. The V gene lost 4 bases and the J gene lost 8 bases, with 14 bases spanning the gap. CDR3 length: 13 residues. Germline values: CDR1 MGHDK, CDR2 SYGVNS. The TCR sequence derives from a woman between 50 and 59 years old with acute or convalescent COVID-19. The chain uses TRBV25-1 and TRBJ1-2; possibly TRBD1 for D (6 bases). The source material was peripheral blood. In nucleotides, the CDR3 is TGTGCCAGCAGTGCAACGGGACAAAACGGCTACACCTTC. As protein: CASSATGQNGYTF.